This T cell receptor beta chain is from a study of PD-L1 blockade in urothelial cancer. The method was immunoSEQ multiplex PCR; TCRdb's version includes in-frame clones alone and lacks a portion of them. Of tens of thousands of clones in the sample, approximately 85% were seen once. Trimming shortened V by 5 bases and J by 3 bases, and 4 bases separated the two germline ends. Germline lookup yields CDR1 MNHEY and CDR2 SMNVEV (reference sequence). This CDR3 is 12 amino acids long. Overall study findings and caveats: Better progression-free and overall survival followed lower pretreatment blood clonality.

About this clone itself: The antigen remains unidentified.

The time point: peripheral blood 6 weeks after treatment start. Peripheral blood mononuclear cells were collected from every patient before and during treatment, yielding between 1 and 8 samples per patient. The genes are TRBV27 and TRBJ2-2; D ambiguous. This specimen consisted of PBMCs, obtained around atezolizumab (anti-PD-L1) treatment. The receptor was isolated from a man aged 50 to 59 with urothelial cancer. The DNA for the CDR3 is TGTGCCAGCAGTCCTTACACCGGGGAGCTGTTTTTT. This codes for CASSPYTGELFF.